The 28 T cell receptor beta chains below were found in one sample sequenced in a study of blood T cell repertoires in COVID-19. Method: immunoSEQ multiplex PCR; TCRdb's copy keeps in-frame clones and lacks some. In the table there are under 450,000 clones, roughly 88% of which are singletons. Source material: peripheral blood. The source of these receptors is a woman aged 50 to 65 with COVID-19, enrolled during active disease.

The genes are TRBV30 and TRBJ1-2; no firm D call. The CDR3 is made up of 12 amino acids. Germline lookup yields CDR1 GTSNPN and CDR2 SVGIG (reference sequence). V lost 2 bases and J 4 bases, leaving 8 bases between the germline ends. CDR3 DNA: TGTGCCTGGAGTAGTAGAAGCTATGGCTACACCTTC. Translating it yields CAWSSRSYGYTF.

This clone was counted a few times. The chain employs TRBV5-1 and TRBJ1-3; D not certain. The germline CDR1 and CDR2 sequences are SGHRS and YFSETQ. This CDR3 contains 13 residues. Trimming took 4 bases from V and 6 from J, leaving 11 bases between them. CDR3 residues: CASSPGGENTIYF. CDR3 bases: TGCGCCAGCAGCCCGGGAGGCGAAAACACCATATATTTT.

The chain has TRBV24-1 and TRBJ2-6, with 9 bases aligning to TRBD1. CDR1 is KGHDR, CDR2 SFDVKD, per germline. The CDR3 runs to 16 residues. V was clipped by 4 bases and J by 9 bases; unmatched bases: 9. For the CDR3, the DNA is TGTGCCACCAGTGACCCTACAGGGGGCGACATCAACGTCCTGACTTTC. Translation gives CATSDPTGGDINVLTF.

Written as DNA, the CDR3 is TGTGCCACTTTGGGGACAGGGGAATACAATGAGCAGTTCTTC. Protein sequence: CATLGTGEYNEQFF. The V call is TRBV15, the J call TRBJ2-1; 10 nucleotides align to TRBD1. Germline V lookup: CDR1 LNHNV, CDR2 YYDKDF (reference sequence). CDR3 length: 14 residues. Losses at the gene ends were 9 bases for V and 4 bases for J; bases not matched to a gene: 6. Filled out from reference TRBV15 and TRBJ2-1, the complete variable domain reads DAMVIQNPRYQVTQFGKPVTLSCSQTLNHNVMYWYQQKSSQAPKLLFHYYDKDFNNEADTPDNFQSRRPNTSFCFLDIRSPGLGDTAMYLCATLGTGEYNEQFFGPGTRLTVL.

This clone occurred once. This chain joins TRBV10-3 and TRBJ1-4; D possibly corresponds to TRBD1 (5 bases). The CDR3 runs 13 residues. V was trimmed by 4 bases and J by 7 bases, leaving 10 bases between them. In germline, CDR1 is ENHRY, CDR2 SYGVKD. CDR3: CAISAGVGEKLFF. The DNA for the CDR3 is TGTGCCATCAGTGCGGGGGTCGGTGAAAAACTGTTTTTT.

In its sample, this clone was seen a few times. The chain carries TRBV9 and TRBJ2-7; 8 nucleotides align to TRBD2. The CDR3 consists of 15 residues. Looked up from germline, CDR1 is SGDLS and CDR2 is YYNGEE. The V segment lost 0 bases and the J segment 5 bases; nucleotides outside the gene matches: 7. CDR3 coding DNA: TGTGCCAGCAGCGTAGGGACTAGCTTAGTGAACGAGCAGTACTTC. Protein: CASSVGTSLVNEQYF.

The gene calls are TRBV4-1 and TRBJ1-2; 8 bases are a match to TRBD1. CDR3 length: 15 residues. Trimming cost V 3 bases and J 8 bases; bases outside gene matches: 11. Germline CDR1 MGHRA, CDR2 YSYEKL. The CDR3 DNA follows: TGCGCCAGCAGCCACCCACTCCCAGGGGGCGTAGGCTACACCTTC. Protein: CASSHPLPGGVGYTF.

V usage is TRBV30 and J usage is TRBJ2-3; D may be TRBD2 (5 bases). CDR3 length equals 15 residues. Germline V gives CDR1 GTSNPN, CDR2 SVGIG (reference sequence). V lost 5 bases and J 7 bases, leaving 22 bases between the germline ends. For the CDR3, the DNA is TGTGCCTGGGCCGTGGACCCCACGGGAATAAATACGCAGTATTTT. Its protein is CAWAVDPTGINTQYF. The complete variable domain, with remaining parts taken from reference TRBV30 and TRBJ2-3, reads SQTIHQWPATLVQPVGSPLSLECTVEGTSNPNLYWYRQAAGRGLQLLFYSVGIGQISSEVPQNLSASRPQDRQFILSSKKLLLSDSGFYLCAWAVDPTGINTQYFGPGTRLTVL.

The chain is built from TRBV7-9 and TRBJ1-2; no clear D. Trimming pared 1 base from V and 3 bases from J, leaving 6 bases between. The CDR3 length is 13 residues. Germline V gene lookup returns CDR1 SEHNR and CDR2 FQNEAQ (reference sequence). The CDR3 loop reads CASSLDVDYGYTF. Here the CDR3 DNA reads TGTGCCAGCAGCTTAGATGTCGACTATGGCTACACCTTC.

The chain carries TRBV2 and TRBJ2-3; D gene unclear. V dropped 6 bases and J dropped 1 base, with 8 bases sitting between them. This CDR3 comprises 13 residues. Germline CDR1 SNHLY, CDR2 FYNNEI. CDR3 in amino acids: CASSESRTDTQYF. In DNA form, the CDR3 reads TGTGCCAGCAGCGAGAGCCGCACAGATACGCAGTATTTT.

This rearrangement joins TRBV21-1 to TRBJ1-6. TRBV21-1 is a pseudogene locus. CDR3 length equals 16 residues. The CDR3 bases are TGTGCCAGCAGTTCTTACCTTCGACGGGGACTGATGCCCCTCCACTTT. This sequence encodes CASSSYLRRGLMPLHF.

This clone was recorded only once. This chain joins TRBV5-4 and TRBJ2-1; 8 nucleotides match TRBD2. V lost 4 bases and J lost 2; bases outside the gene matches: 5. The CDR3 consists of 15 residues. Germline CDR1 and CDR2: SGHNT and YYREEE (reference sequence). The DNA for the CDR3 is TGTGCCAGCAGCCCGACTAGCGATCCCTACAATGAGCAGTTCTTC. As protein: CASSPTSDPYNEQFF.

This clone appeared a few times. J is TRBJ1-1 and V is TRBV9; no clear D gene. Per germline, CDR1 SGDLS and CDR2 YYNGEE. V dropped 0 bases and J dropped 3 bases, with 12 bases sitting between them. The CDR3 runs to 15 residues. The CDR3 sequence: CASSVDQVPYTEAFF. DNA of the CDR3: TGTGCCAGCAGCGTAGACCAGGTCCCTTACACTGAAGCTTTCTTT.

The chain carries TRBV5-1 and TRBJ1-1; D perhaps matches TRBD1 (5 bases). This CDR3 region has 14 residues. With 3 bases removed from V and 6 bases from J, the gap between germline ends came to 15 bases. The germline V gene has CDR1 SGHRS and CDR2 YFSETQ. The DNA of the CDR3 is TGCGCCAGCAGCTCCTCTGTACAGGTCCCTGAAGCTTTCTTT. Translation: CASSSSVQVPEAFF.

The chain is built from TRBV2 and TRBJ2-7; possible D gene TRBD1, 5 bases. V shed 5 bases and J shed 3 bases, with 8 bases lying between them. This CDR3 spans 12 amino acids. Germline lookup yields CDR1 SNHLY and CDR2 FYNNEI. CDR3 amino acids: CASSYRYYEQYF. The CDR3 nucleotides read TGTGCCAGCAGTTACAGGTACTACGAGCAGTACTTC.

The genes are TRBV11-3 and TRBJ2-7; 9 nucleotides agree with TRBD2. The CDR3 covers 15 residues. The J segment lost 2 bases and the V segment lost 3 bases, leaving 5 bases of the junction unmatched. Germline CDR1 reads SGHNT; CDR2 reads YENEEA. The CDR3 protein is CASSFLAGPTYEQYF. In nucleotides, the CDR3 is TGTGCCAGCAGCTTCCTAGCGGGGCCTACCTACGAGCAGTACTTC.

This clone was found a few times. The chain combines TRBV5-4 with TRBJ2-3, with 10 bases identical to TRBD2. The CDR3 has 18 residues. Trimming at V came to 4 bases and at J to 2 bases, leaving 13 bases not matched to a gene. Germline V gene lookup returns CDR1 SGHNT and CDR2 YYREEE (reference sequence). CDR3 amino acids: CASSHIRGSGGITDTQYF. The DNA for the CDR3 is TGTGCCAGCAGCCACATCAGGGGTAGCGGGGGGATCACAGATACGCAGTATTTT.

The sample holds many counts of this clone. The rearrangement uses TRBV5-1 and TRBJ2-1, with TRBD2 matching 10 bases. The CDR3 covers 17 residues. Germline lookup yields CDR1 SGHRS and CDR2 YFSETQ. The trim removed 0 bases at V and 0 bases at J, leaving 3 bases unmatched. CDR3 in amino acids: CASSLEASGSSYNEQFF. CDR3 nucleotide sequence: TGCGCCAGCAGCTTGGAGGCTAGCGGGAGCTCCTACAATGAGCAGTTCTTC.

The chain is built from TRBV5-3 and TRBJ1-3; possible D gene TRBD1, 5 bases. TRBV5-3 is assigned to the ORF class and has an uncertain function. V shed 1 base and J shed 0 bases, with 14 bases lying between them. This CDR3 has 17 residues. CDR3 sequence: CARSLSQRQTSGNTIYF. The DNA of the CDR3 is TGTGCCAGAAGCTTGAGCCAAAGACAGACCTCTGGAAACACCATATATTTT.

The chain carries TRBV7-9 and TRBJ2-4; TRBD1 aligns across 11 bases. The CDR3 totals 16 residues. The V segment lost 5 bases and the J segment 1 base; nucleotides outside the gene matches: 4. Germline-derived CDR1 and CDR2 are SEHNR and FQNEAQ (reference sequence). Written as DNA, the CDR3 is TGTGCCAGCAGCCCGGGACAGGGGGATGCCAAAAACATTCAGTACTTC. This gives the protein CASSPGQGDAKNIQYF.

The chain couples TRBV6-2 or TRBV6-3 to TRBJ2-1, with 7 positions matching TRBD1. In germline, CDR1 is MNHEY, CDR2 SVGEGT. CDR3 length: 14 residues. The ends lost 5 bases at V and 7 bases at J; junction bases unmatched: 8. CDR3 region: CASSHDRVRNEQFF. CDR3 DNA: TGTGCCAGCAGTCATGACAGGGTAAGAAATGAGCAGTTCTTC.

V and J are TRBV19 and TRBJ1-2; 9 nucleotides line up with TRBD1. V was pared by 6 bases and J by 5 bases, with 10 bases of the junction left unmatched. The CDR3 extends over 15 amino acids. Germline V gives CDR1 LNHDA, CDR2 SQIVND (reference sequence). CDR3 loop: CASSNTGGPHYGYTF. The CDR3 DNA reads as TGTGCCAGTAGCAACACAGGGGGCCCCCATTATGGCTACACCTTC.

The chain combines TRBV29-1 with TRBJ2-2; 10 bases match TRBD2. Looked up from germline, CDR1 is SQVTM and CDR2 is ANQGSEA. CDR3 length equals 14 residues. With 4 bases clipped from V and 5 bases from J, the junction kept 4 bases outside the gene matches. CDR3 nucleotides: TGCAGCGTTGTCATTAGCGGGGGGACCGGGGAGCTGTTTTTT. Amino acid sequence: CSVVISGGTGELFF.

The chain couples TRBV7-9 to TRBJ2-3; D is ambiguous. CDR1 and CDR2 (germline): SEHNR, FQNEAQ (reference sequence). Trimming took 3 bases from V and 4 from J, leaving 2 bases between them. The CDR3 is 11 amino acids. The CDR3 DNA follows: TGTGCCAGCAGCTTCGCAGATACGCAGTATTTT. It codes for CASSFADTQYF.

The chain has TRBV27 and TRBJ1-1; 8 nucleotides match TRBD1. V dropped 6 bases and J dropped 8; count of bases not matched to a gene: 8. CDR3 length: 13 residues. Germline CDR1 reads MNHEY; CDR2 reads SMNVEV (reference sequence). The CDR3 is CASRATGVREAFF. The CDR3 DNA follows: TGTGCCAGCAGGGCGACAGGGGTTAGGGAAGCTTTCTTT.

The rearrangement joins TRBV9 to TRBJ2-3; D is perhaps TRBD2 (6 bases). Germline assignment: CDR1 SGDLS and CDR2 YYNGEE. The CDR3 is made up of 14 amino acids. V was pared by 3 bases and J by 5 bases, with 13 bases between. Here the CDR3 DNA reads TGTGCCAGCAGCGGACTAACCGGGGGAGATACGCAGTATTTT. Its translation: CASSGLTGGDTQYF. Drawing the rest from reference TRBV9 and TRBJ2-3, the complete variable domain is DSGVTQTPKHLITATGQRVTLRCSPRSGDLSVYWYQQSLDQGLQFLIQYYNGEERAKGNILERFSAQQFPDLHSELNLSSLELGDSALYFCASSGLTGGDTQYFGPGTRLTVL.

The gene calls are TRBV6-4 and TRBJ1-5; unclear D gene. Germline CDR1 MRHNA, CDR2 SNTAGT. The germline V and J ends were trimmed by 0 bases and 0 bases, with 9 bases remaining between them. This CDR3 contains 16 residues. CDR3 DNA: TGTGCCAGCAGTGACTCCCGGGGTTATAGCAATCAGCCCCAGCATTTT. It is translated as CASSDSRGYSNQPQHF.

This clone was picked up one time. V gene TRBV10-3 combines with J gene TRBJ1-4; D gene uncertain. Germline V gene sequence: CDR1 ENHRY, CDR2 SYGVKD. Trimming stripped 0 bases from V and 5 bases from J, with 10 bases between. The CDR3 is made up of 15 amino acids. The CDR3 protein is CAISESGLPNEKLFF. The CDR3 nucleotides are TGTGCCATCAGTGAGTCGGGCCTACCGAATGAAAAACTGTTTTTT.